This T cell receptor (beta chain) appears in the sequencing data of a study of blood T cells in healthy people across ages. CDR1 MNHNS and CDR2 SASEGT come from the germline V gene. The CDR3 loop spans 15 amino acids. V lost 4 bases to trimming and J lost 3 bases; unmatched junction nucleotides: 7. With a J-beta primer mix and a sample-barcoded 5' primer, a second PCR ran roughly 6 to 11 cycles. Each CDR3 protein gets one entry after TCRdb re-called the 5' RACE reads with MiXCR. Of 1.4 million to 1.5 million distinct CDR3 sequences in the sample, 42% were seen once. This clonotype was counted between two and nine times.

This chain uses TRBV6-1 with TRBJ2-7, with 9 bases matching TRBD2. This clonotype was sampled from a woman younger than 30 in good health. Sequencing input: blood. CDR3 amino acids: CASSAPGLAFYEQYF. The CDR3, as DNA: TGTGCCAGCAGTGCACCGGGACTAGCCTTCTACGAGCAGTACTTC.